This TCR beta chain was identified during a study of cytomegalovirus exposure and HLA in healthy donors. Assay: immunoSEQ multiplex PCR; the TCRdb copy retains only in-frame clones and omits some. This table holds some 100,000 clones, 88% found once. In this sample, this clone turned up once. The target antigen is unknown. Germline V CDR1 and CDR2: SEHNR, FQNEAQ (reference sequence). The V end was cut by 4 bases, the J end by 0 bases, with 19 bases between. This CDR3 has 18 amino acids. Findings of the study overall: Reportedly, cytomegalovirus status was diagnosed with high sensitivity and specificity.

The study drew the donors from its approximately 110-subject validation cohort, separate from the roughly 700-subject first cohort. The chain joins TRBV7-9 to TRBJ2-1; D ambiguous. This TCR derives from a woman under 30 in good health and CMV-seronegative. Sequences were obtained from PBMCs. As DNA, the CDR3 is TGTGCCAGCAGCTCCCCGCTAGTCTTCGTCAGCTCCTACAATGAGCAGTTCTTC. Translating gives CASSSPLVFVSSYNEQFF.